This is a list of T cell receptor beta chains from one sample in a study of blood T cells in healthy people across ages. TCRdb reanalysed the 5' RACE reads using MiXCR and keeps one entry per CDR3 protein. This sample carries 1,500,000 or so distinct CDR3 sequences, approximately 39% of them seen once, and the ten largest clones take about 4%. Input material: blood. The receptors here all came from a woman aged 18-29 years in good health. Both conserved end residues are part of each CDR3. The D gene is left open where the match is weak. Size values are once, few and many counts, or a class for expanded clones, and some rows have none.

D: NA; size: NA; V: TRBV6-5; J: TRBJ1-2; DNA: TGTGCCAGCAGTTACTCGACGGGGGGATTAGGCTACACCTTC; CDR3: CASSYSTGGLGYTF
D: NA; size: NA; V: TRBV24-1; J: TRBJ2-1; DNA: TGTGCCACCAGTGAGCTAGGGTGGCAGTTCTTC; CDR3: CATSELGWQFF
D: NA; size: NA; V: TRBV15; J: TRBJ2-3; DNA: TGTGCCACCAGCAGAGATGGTTTTACCACGGATACGCAGTATTTT; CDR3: CATSRDGFTTDTQYF
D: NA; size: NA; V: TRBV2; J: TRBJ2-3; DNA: TGTGCCGGCAGTCGGACAACCCGGACAGATACGCAGTATTTT; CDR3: CAGSRTTRTDTQYF
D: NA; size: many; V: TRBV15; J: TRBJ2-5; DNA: TGTGCCACCAGCAGAGATAGAGAAGAGACCCAGTACTTC; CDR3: CATSRDREETQYF
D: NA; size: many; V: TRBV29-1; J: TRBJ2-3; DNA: TGCAGCGTTGAAGATCGGAGGGGCACAGATACGCAGTATTTT; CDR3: CSVEDRRGTDTQYF
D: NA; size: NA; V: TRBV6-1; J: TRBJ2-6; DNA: TGTGCCAGCATGACAGGTTCCTCTGGGGCCAACGTCCTGACTTTC; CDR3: CASMTGSSGANVLTF
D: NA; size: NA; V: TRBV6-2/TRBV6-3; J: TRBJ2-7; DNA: TGTGCCAGCCGAACCACTTCCTACAATGAGCAGTACTTC; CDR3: CASRTTSYNEQYF
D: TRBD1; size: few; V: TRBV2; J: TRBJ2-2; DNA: TGTGCCAGCAAACGGCAGGGGGACAACACCGGGGAGCTGTTTTTT; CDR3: CASKRQGDNTGELFF
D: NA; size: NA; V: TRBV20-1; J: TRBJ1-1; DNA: TGCAGTGCTAGTAAGGGAGCCCGGCTGAACACTGAAGCTTTCTTT; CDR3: CSASKGARLNTEAFF
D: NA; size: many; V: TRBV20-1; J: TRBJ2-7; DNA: TGCAGTGCCAGTCTCCCGGGAATGCAGCAGCAGTACTTC; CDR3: CSASLPGMQQQYF
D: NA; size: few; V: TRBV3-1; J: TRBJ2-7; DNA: TGTGCCAGCAGCCTTTCCGGGGAAGGGGAGCAGTACTTC; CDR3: CASSLSGEGEQYF
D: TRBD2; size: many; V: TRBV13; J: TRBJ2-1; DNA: TGTGCCAGCAGCTCATCGGCAGGTAGCGGGGACTACAATGAGCAGTTCTTC; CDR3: CASSSSAGSGDYNEQFF
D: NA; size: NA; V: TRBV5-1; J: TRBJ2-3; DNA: TGCGCCAGCAGCTTGGACGCACTCGCAACAGATACGCAGTATTTT; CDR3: CASSLDALATDTQYF
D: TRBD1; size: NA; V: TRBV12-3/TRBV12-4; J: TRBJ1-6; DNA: TGTGCCAGCAGGACGGACAGGGGATCTTCACCCCTCCACTTT; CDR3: CASRTDRGSSPLHF
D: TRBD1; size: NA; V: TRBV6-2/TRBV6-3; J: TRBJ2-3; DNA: TGTGCCAGCAGGACGGACAGGACAGGGTTCGGTGCGCAGTATTTT; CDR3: CASRTDRTGFGAQYF
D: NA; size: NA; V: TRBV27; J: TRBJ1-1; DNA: TGTGCCAGCAGTATACAGAGTTACACTGAAGCTTTCTTT; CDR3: CASSIQSYTEAFF